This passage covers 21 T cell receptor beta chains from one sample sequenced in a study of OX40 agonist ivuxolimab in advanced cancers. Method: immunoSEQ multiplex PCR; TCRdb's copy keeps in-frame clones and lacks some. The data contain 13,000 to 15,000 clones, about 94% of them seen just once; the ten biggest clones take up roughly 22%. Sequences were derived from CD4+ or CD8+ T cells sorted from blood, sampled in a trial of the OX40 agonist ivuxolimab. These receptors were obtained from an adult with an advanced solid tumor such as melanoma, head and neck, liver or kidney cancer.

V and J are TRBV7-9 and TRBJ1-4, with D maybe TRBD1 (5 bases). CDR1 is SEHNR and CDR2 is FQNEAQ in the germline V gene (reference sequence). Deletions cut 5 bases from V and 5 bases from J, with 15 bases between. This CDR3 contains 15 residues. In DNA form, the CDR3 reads TGTGCCAGCAGCCCACCGTGGGCAGGGAATGAAAAACTGTTTTTT. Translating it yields CASSPPWAGNEKLFF. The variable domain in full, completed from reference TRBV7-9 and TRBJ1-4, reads DTGVSQNPRHKITKRGQNVTFRCDPISEHNRLYWYRQTLGQGPEFLTYFQNEAQLEKSRLLSDRFSAERPKGSFSTLEIQRTEQGDSAMYLCASSPPWAGNEKLFFGSGTQLSVL.

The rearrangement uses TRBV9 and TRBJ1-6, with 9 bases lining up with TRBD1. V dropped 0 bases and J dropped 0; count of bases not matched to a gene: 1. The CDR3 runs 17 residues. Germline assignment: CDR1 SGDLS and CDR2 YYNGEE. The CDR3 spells CASSVAGQGSYNSPLHF. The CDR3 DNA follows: TGTGCCAGCAGCGTAGCGGGACAGGGCTCCTATAATTCACCCCTCCACTTT.

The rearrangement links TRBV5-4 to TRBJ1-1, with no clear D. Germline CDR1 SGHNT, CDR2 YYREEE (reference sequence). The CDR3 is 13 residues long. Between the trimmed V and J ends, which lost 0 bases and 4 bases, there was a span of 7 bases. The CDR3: CASSLAITTEAFF. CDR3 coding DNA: TGTGCCAGCAGCTTGGCGATTACCACTGAAGCTTTCTTT.

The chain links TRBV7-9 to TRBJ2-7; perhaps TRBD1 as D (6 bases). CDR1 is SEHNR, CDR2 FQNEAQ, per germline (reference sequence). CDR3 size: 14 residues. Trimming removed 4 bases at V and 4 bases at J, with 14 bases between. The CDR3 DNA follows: TGTGCCAGCAGCTCCACCTCAGGGGTTTACGAGCAGTACTTC. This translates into CASSSTSGVYEQYF.

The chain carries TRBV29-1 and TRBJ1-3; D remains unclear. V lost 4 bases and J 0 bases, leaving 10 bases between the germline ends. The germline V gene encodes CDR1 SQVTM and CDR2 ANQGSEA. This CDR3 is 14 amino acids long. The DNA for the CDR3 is TGCAGCGTTGCGGTAGGAGGCTCTGGAAACACCATATATTTT. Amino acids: CSVAVGGSGNTIYF.

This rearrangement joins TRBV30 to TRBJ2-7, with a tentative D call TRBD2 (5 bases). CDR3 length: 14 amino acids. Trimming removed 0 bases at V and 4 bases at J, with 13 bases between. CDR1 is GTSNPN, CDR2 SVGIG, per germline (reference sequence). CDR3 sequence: CAWSVLAGGYEQYF. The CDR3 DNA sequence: TGTGCCTGGAGTGTACTTGCAGGAGGATACGAGCAGTACTTC.

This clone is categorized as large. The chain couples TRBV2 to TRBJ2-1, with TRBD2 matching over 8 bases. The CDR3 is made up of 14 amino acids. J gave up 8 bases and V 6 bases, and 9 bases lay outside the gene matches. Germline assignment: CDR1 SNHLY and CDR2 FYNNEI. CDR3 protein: CASRTGTSDHEQFF. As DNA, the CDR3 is TGTGCCAGCAGAACCGGGACTAGTGACCATGAGCAGTTCTTC.

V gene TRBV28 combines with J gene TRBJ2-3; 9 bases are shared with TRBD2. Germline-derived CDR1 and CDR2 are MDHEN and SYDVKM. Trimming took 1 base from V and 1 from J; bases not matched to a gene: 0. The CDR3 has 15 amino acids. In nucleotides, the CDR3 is TGTGCCAGCAGTTTATCTAGCGGGGGCACAGATACGCAGTATTTT. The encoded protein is CASSLSSGGTDTQYF.

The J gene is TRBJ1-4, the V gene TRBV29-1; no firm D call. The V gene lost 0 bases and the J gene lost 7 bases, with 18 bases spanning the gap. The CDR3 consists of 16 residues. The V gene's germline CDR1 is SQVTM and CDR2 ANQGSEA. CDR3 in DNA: TGCAGCGTTGAAGATCGGGCAGGCGGGGTTCGTGAAAAACTGTTTTTT. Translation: CSVEDRAGGVREKLFF.

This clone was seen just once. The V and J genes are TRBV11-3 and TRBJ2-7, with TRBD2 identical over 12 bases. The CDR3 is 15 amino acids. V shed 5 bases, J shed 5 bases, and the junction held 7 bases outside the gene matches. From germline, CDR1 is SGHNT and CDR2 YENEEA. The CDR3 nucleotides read TGTGCCAGCAGCCTCCGACTAGCGGGAGTCCACGAGCAGTACTTC. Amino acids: CASSLRLAGVHEQYF.

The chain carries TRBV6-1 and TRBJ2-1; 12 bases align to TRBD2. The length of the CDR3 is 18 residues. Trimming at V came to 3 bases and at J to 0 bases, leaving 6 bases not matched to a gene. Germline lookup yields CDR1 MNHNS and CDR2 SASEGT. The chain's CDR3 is CASSELAGGISSYNEQFF. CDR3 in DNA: TGTGCCAGCAGTGAGCTAGCGGGGGGGATAAGCTCCTACAATGAGCAGTTCTTC.

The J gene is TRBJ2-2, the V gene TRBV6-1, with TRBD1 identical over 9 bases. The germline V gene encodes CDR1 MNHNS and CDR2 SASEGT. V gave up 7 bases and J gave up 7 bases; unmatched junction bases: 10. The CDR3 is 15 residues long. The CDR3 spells CASIRQGVMDGELFF. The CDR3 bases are TGTGCCAGCATTAGACAGGGGGTAATGGACGGGGAGCTGTTTTTT.

CDR3 in DNA: TGCAGCGTTTATCGAGCGGGGGGCTCCTACGAGCAGTACTTC. Its translation: CSVYRAGGSYEQYF. This sequence joins TRBV29-1 and TRBJ2-7; 9 bases match TRBD2. This CDR3 is built from 14 residues. V was pared by 5 bases and J by 0 bases, with 5 bases of the junction left unmatched. Germline values: CDR1 SQVTM, CDR2 ANQGSEA.

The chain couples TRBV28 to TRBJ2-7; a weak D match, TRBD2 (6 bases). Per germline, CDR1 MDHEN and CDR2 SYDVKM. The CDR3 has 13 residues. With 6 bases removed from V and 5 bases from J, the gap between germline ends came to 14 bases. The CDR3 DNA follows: TGTGCCAGCAGGGGGAGGATCGACGACGAGCAGTACTTC. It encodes CASRGRIDDEQYF.

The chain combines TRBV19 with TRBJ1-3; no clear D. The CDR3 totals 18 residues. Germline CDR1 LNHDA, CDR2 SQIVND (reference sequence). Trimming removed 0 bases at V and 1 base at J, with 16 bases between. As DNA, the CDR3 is TGTGCCAGTAGTATAGATTCTGGAGGGTATGGATCTGGAAACACCATATATTTT. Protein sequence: CASSIDSGGYGSGNTIYF.

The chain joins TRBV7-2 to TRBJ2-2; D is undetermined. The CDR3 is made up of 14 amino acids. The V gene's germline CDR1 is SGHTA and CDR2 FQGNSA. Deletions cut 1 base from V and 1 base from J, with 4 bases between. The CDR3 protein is CASSLGGNTGELFF. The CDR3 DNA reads TGTGCCAGCAGCTTAGGCGGGAACACCGGGGAGCTGTTTTTT.

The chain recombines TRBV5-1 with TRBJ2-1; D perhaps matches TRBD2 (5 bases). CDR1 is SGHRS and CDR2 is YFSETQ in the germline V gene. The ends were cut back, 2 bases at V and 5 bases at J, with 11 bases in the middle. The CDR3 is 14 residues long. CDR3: CASSFEGSDNEQFF. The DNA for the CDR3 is TGCGCCAGCAGCTTCGAGGGTTCCGACAATGAGCAGTTCTTC.

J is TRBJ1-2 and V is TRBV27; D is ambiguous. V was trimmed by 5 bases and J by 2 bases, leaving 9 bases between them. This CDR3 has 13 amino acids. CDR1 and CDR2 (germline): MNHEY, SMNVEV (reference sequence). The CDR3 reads CASSPTGNYGYTF. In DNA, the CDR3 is TGTGCCAGCAGTCCCACTGGGAACTATGGCTACACCTTC.

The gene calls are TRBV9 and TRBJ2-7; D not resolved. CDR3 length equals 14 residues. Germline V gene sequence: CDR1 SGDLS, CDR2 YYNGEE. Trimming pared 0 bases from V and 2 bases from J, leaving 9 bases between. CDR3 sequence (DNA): TGTGCCAGCAGCGTAGGTTTCCGAACCTACGAGCAGTACTTC. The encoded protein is CASSVGFRTYEQYF. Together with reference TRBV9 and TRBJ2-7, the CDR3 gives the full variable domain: DSGVTQTPKHLITATGQRVTLRCSPRSGDLSVYWYQQSLDQGLQFLIQYYNGEERAKGNILERFSAQQFPDLHSELNLSSLELGDSALYFCASSVGFRTYEQYFGPGTRLTVT.

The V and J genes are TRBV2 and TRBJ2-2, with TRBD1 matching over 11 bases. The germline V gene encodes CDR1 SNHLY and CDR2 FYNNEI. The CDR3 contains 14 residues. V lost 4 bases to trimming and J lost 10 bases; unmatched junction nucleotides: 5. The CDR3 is CASSGTGGLSELFF. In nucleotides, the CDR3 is TGTGCCAGCAGTGGGACAGGGGGCCTCTCGGAGCTGTTTTTT.

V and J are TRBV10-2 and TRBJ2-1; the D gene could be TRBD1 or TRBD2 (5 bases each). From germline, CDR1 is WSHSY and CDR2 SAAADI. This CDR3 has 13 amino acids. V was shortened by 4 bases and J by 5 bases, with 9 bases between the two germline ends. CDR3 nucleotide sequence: TGCGCCAGCAGTGGAGGGGAACACAATGAGCAGTTCTTC. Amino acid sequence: CASSGGEHNEQFF.